This T cell receptor (beta chain) was identified during a study of T-cell memory formation after mild COVID-19. V lost 3 bases, J lost 8 bases, and 10 bases lay in between. This CDR3 is built from 12 residues. The germline V gene has CDR1 LNHDA and CDR2 SQIVND (reference sequence). This clonotype is a singleton in its sample. From the 5' RACE reads, TCRdb called clonotypes with MiXCR, one entry per CDR3 protein. The sample has about 440,000 distinct CDR3 sequences; about 19% are singletons. The gene calls are TRBV19 and TRBJ1-1; TRBD1 is a possible D gene (5 bases). This TCR was sampled from an adult woman who had mild COVID-19 (a few samples of this study predate the infection). Cell type and time point are not known. The sample was PBMCs or a T cell subset sorted from them (not recorded which). The CDR3 DNA sequence: TGTGCCAGTAGTATGAAACAGGTAGAAGCTTTCTTT. Protein sequence: CASSMKQVEAFF.